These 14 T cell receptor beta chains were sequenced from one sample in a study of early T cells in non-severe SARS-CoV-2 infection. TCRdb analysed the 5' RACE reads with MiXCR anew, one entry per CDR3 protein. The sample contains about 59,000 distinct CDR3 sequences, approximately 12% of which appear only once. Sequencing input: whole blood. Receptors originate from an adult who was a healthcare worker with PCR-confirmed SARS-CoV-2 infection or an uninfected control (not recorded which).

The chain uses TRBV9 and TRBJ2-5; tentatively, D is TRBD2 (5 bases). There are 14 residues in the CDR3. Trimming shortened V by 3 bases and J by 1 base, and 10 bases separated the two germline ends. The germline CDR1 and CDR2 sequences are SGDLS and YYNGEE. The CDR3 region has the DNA TGTGCCAGCAGCGACGGGGTTCGCCAAGAGACCCAGTACTTC. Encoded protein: CASSDGVRQETQYF.

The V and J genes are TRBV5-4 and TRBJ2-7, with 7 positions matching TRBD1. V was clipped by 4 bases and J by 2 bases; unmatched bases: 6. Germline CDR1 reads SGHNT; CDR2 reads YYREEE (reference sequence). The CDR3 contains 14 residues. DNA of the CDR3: TGTGCCAGCAGCCGGGACAGAGTGACCTACGAGCAGTACTTC. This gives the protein CASSRDRVTYEQYF.

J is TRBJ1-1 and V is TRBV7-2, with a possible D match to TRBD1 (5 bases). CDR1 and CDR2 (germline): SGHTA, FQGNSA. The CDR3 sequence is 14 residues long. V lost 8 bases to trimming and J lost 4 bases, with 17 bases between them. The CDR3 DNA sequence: TGTGCCAGCCTCTCCCCGGCGGGGGGCACTGAAGCTTTCTTT. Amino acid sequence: CASLSPAGGTEAFF.

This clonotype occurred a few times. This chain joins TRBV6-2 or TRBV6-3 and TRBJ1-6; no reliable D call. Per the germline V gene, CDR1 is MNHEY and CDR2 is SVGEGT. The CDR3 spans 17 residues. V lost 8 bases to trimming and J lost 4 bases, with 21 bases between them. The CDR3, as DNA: TGTGCCAGCTACGACCCCGGGGAAGAACCTTATAATTCACCCCTCCACTTT. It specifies CASYDPGEEPYNSPLHF.

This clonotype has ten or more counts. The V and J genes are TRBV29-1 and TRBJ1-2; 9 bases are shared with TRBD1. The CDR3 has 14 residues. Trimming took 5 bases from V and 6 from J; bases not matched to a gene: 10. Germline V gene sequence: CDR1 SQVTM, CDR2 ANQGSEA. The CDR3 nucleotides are TGCAGCGTTCCTCCGGGACAGGGCATTAATGGCTACACCTTC. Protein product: CSVPPGQGINGYTF.

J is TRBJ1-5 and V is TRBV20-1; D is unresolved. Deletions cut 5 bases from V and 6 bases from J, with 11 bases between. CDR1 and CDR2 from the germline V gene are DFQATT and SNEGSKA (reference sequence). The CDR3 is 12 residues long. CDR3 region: CSASRLGQPQHF. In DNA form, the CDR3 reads TGCAGTGCTTCCCGATTGGGTCAGCCCCAGCATTTT.

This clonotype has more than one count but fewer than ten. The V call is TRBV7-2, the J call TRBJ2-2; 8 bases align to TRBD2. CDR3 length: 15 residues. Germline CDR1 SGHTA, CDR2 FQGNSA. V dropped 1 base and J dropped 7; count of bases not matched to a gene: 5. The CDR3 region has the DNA TGTGCCAGCAGCTTAGGACTAGCGCTAAGCGGGGAGCTGTTTTTT. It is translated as CASSLGLALSGELFF.

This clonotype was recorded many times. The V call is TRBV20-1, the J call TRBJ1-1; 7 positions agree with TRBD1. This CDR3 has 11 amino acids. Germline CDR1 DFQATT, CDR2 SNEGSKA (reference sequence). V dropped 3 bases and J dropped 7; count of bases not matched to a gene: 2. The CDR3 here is CSARGDSEAFF. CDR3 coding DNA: TGCAGTGCTAGGGGGGACAGTGAAGCTTTCTTT.

The CDR3 bases are TGCGCCAGCAGCTTGGAGCAGGGGATTTTCGCAGATACGCAGTATTTT. Protein product: CASSLEQGIFADTQYF. The chain is built from TRBV5-1 and TRBJ2-3; D might be TRBD1 (6 bases). The V end was cut by 0 bases, the J end by 4 bases, with 15 bases between. The CDR3 extends over 16 amino acids. Germline V gene lookup returns CDR1 SGHRS and CDR2 YFSETQ.

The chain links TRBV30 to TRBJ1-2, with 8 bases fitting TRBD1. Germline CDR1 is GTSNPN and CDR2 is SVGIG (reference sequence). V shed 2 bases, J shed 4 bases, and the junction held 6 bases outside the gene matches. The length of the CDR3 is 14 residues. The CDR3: CAWSKQGGLYGYTF. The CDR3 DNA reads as TGTGCCTGGAGTAAACAGGGGGGCCTCTATGGCTACACCTTC.

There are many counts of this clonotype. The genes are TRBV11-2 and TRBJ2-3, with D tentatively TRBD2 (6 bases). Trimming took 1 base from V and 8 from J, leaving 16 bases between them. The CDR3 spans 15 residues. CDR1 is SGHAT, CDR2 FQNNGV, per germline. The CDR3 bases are TGTGCCAGCAGCTTAGTAACTTCGGGGGTCAGTACGCAGTATTTT. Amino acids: CASSLVTSGVSTQYF. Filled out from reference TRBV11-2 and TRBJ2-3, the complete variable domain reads EAGVAQSPRYKIIEKRQSVAFWCNPISGHATLYWYQQILGQGPKLLIQFQNNGVVDDSQLPKDRFSAERLKGVDSTLKIQPAKLEDSAVYLCASSLVTSGVSTQYFGPGTRLTVL.

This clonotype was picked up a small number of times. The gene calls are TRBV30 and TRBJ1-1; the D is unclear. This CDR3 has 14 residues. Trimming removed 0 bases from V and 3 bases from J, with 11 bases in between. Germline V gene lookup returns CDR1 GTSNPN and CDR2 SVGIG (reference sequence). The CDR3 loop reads CAWSVRPKDTEAFF. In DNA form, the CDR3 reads TGTGCCTGGAGTGTACGACCTAAGGACACTGAAGCTTTCTTT.

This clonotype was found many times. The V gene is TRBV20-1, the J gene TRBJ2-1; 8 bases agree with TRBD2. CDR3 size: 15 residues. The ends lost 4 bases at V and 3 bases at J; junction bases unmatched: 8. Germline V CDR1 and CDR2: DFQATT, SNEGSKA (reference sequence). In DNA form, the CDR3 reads TGCAGTGCTAATGGGGGGACTAGAGACTACAATGAGCAGTTCTTC. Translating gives CSANGGTRDYNEQFF.

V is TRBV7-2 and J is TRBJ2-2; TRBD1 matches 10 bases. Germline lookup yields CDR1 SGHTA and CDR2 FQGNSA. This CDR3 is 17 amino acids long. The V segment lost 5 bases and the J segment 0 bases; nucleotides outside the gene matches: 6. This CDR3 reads CASSARTGGANTGELFF. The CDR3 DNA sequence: TGTGCCAGCAGCGCTAGGACAGGGGGAGCGAACACCGGGGAGCTGTTTTTT. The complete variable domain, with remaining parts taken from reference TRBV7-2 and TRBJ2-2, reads GAGVSQSPSNKVTEKGKDVELRCDPISGHTALYWYRQSLGQGLEFLIYFQGNSAPDKSGLPSDRFSAERTGGSVSTLTIQRTQQEDSAVYLCASSARTGGANTGELFFGEGSRLTVL.